The 22 T cell receptor beta chains below were found in one sample sequenced in a study of T cell responses to AZD1222 COVID-19 vaccine. The protocol was immunoSEQ multiplex PCR, while the TCRdb copy is restricted to in-frame clones and leaves out a portion. There are 80,000 to 90,000 clones in the sample; under 95% occur only once, and around 5.2% lies in the top ten. The specimen comprised peripheral blood, sampled on day 0 of MenACWY control vaccination. The origin of the receptors is an adult in good health.

The rearrangement uses TRBV10-3 and TRBJ2-3; 8 bases map to TRBD2. CDR1 is ENHRY, CDR2 SYGVKD, per germline. CDR3 length equals 14 residues. V lost 10 bases to trimming and J lost 4 bases; unmatched junction nucleotides: 10. CDR3 coding DNA: TGTGCCAGCTATCCGGGAGGGCATTCAGATACGCAGTATTTT. Its translation is CASYPGGHSDTQYF.

The chain links TRBV27 to TRBJ1-1, with D possibly matching TRBD1 (5 bases). The CDR3 is 15 amino acids. V was shortened by 4 bases and J by 4 bases, with 16 bases between the two germline ends. Looked up from germline, CDR1 is MNHEY and CDR2 is SMNVEV (reference sequence). The CDR3 loop reads CASSYLGGAGTEAFF. The CDR3 DNA reads as TGTGCCAGCAGTTACCTCGGAGGGGCGGGCACTGAAGCTTTCTTT.

The chain links TRBV12-5 to TRBJ2-4; D remains ambiguous. The CDR3 is 19 residues long. Germline-derived CDR1 and CDR2 are LGHNT and FRNRAP. V was pared by 1 base and J by 0 bases, with 19 bases between. CDR3 amino acids: CASGLGGPATRIAKNIQYF. CDR3 sequence (DNA): TGTGCTAGTGGTTTGGGTGGGCCAGCTACTCGTATAGCCAAAAACATTCAGTACTTC.

This clone was picked up one time. The chain couples TRBV19 to TRBJ1-2, with D perhaps TRBD1 (6 bases). Germline lookup yields CDR1 LNHDA and CDR2 SQIVND (reference sequence). This CDR3 has 13 amino acids. V lost 7 bases, J lost 2 bases, and 11 bases lay in between. The CDR3 is CASMGQGNYGYTF. The CDR3 bases are TGTGCCAGTATGGGGCAGGGGAACTATGGCTACACCTTC.

V gene TRBV15 combines with J gene TRBJ2-6, with D possibly matching TRBD2 (5 bases). This CDR3 has 15 amino acids. V gave up 0 bases and J gave up 4 bases, with 7 bases separating them. Germline V gene lookup returns CDR1 LNHNV and CDR2 YYDKDF (reference sequence). CDR3: CATSRDTGGANVLTF. The CDR3 DNA reads as TGTGCCACCAGCAGAGATACGGGAGGGGCCAACGTCCTGACTTTC.

V and J are TRBV6-1 and TRBJ1-6, with D unclear. The CDR3 is 12 residues long. Trimming shortened V by 2 bases and J by 7 bases, and 3 bases separated the two germline ends. The V gene's germline CDR1 is MNHNS and CDR2 SASEGT. The CDR3 region has the DNA TGTGCCAGCAGTGAACCGAATTCACCCCTCCACTTT. Translation gives CASSEPNSPLHF.

The chain couples TRBV19 to TRBJ1-2; 7 bases map to TRBD1. This CDR3 is 14 amino acids long. In germline, CDR1 is LNHDA, CDR2 SQIVND (reference sequence). V shed 5 bases, J shed 8 bases, and the junction held 11 bases outside the gene matches. This chain's CDR3 is CASSQLRDSSGYTF. The CDR3 DNA is TGTGCCAGTAGTCAACTCAGGGACAGCTCGGGCTACACCTTC. The variable domain in full, with the rest retrieved from reference TRBV19 and TRBJ1-2, is DGGITQSPKYLFRKEGQNVTLSCEQNLNHDAMYWYRQDPGQGLRLIYYSQIVNDFQKGDIAEGYSVSREKKESFPLTVTSAQKNPTAFYLCASSQLRDSSGYTFGSGTRLTVV.

V usage is TRBV13 and J usage is TRBJ2-5, with 12 bases aligning to TRBD2. This CDR3 has 17 amino acids. CDR1 PRHDT and CDR2 FYEKMQ come from the germline V gene (reference sequence). With 5 bases clipped from V and 1 base from J, the junction kept 8 bases outside the gene matches. CDR3 residues: CASSPGGTSGFQETQYF. The DNA for the CDR3 is TGTGCCAGCAGCCCGGGTGGGACTAGCGGGTTCCAAGAGACCCAGTACTTC.

CDR3 protein: CASSSQLKALHF. CDR3 sequence (DNA): TGTGCCAGCAGCTCACAGTTGAAGGCCCTCCACTTT. The rearrangement joins TRBV11-2 to TRBJ1-6; D gene unclear. Germline assignment: CDR1 SGHAT and CDR2 FQNNGV. The CDR3 length is 12 residues. V lost 4 bases and J 14 bases, leaving 12 bases between the germline ends.

The chain links TRBV9 to TRBJ2-1; 8 nucleotides line up with TRBD2. The CDR3 totals 16 residues. The J segment lost 0 bases and the V segment lost 0 bases, leaving 2 bases of the junction unmatched. Looked up from germline, CDR1 is SGDLS and CDR2 is YYNGEE. This chain's CDR3 is CASSVAGGSSYNEQFF. CDR3 DNA: TGTGCCAGCAGCGTAGCGGGGGGGAGCTCCTACAATGAGCAGTTCTTC.

This chain links TRBV5-1 with TRBJ2-5; TRBD2 agrees at 8 bases. CDR1 is SGHRS and CDR2 is YFSETQ in the germline V gene. CDR3 size: 15 residues. The junction had 8 bases not matched to a gene; V was cut back by 2 bases and J by 5 bases. In nucleotides, the CDR3 is TGCGCCAGCAGCTTAGCGGGAGTCGGTTTGGAGACCCAGTACTTC. It codes for CASSLAGVGLETQYF.

The genes are TRBV2 and TRBJ2-3; TRBD2 might be the D (6 bases). CDR3 length equals 16 residues. Germline CDR1 reads SNHLY; CDR2 reads FYNNEI. V gave up 7 bases and J gave up 2 bases, with 19 bases separating them. The CDR3 region has the DNA TGTGCCAGCAAGGTGCTAGCGCCCCTTAACACAGATACGCAGTATTTT. It is translated as CASKVLAPLNTDTQYF.

The genes are TRBV28 and TRBJ2-4; D is possibly TRBD1 or TRBD2 (5 bases each). The CDR3 totals 15 residues. The V gene's germline CDR1 is MDHEN and CDR2 SYDVKM. Trimming pared 9 bases from V and 0 bases from J, leaving 15 bases between. This chain's CDR3 is CASWGPPLAKNIQYF. Here the CDR3 DNA reads TGTGCCAGTTGGGGACCACCACTAGCCAAAAACATTCAGTACTTC.

CDR3 amino acids: CASSLGRRGNTGELFF. The CDR3 DNA follows: TGTGCCAGCAGCTTGGGTCGTAGGGGGAACACCGGGGAGCTGTTTTTT. This chain joins TRBV5-6 and TRBJ2-2; D may be TRBD1 (5 bases). The CDR3 consists of 16 residues. V was clipped by 0 bases and J by 1 base, with 10 bases between them. Germline assignment: CDR1 SGHDT and CDR2 YYEEEE.

The chain carries TRBV28 and TRBJ2-6; 15 bases are a match to TRBD2. After removal of 1 base from V and 3 bases from J, the junction contained 7 bases not matched to a gene. Germline-derived CDR1 and CDR2 are MDHEN and SYDVKM. This CDR3 is built from 20 residues. The CDR3 nucleotides read TGTGCCAGCAGTTTATTCGGACTAGCGGGGGGGCCAGGTGGGGCCAACGTCCTGACTTTC. Protein sequence: CASSLFGLAGGPGGANVLTF.

The V gene is TRBV19, the J gene TRBJ1-1; D remains unclear. The ends were cut back, 6 bases at V and 2 bases at J, with 13 bases in the middle. The CDR3 has 14 residues. Germline assignment: CDR1 LNHDA and CDR2 SQIVND (reference sequence). CDR3 in amino acids: CASSLETSNTEAFF. Here the CDR3 DNA reads TGTGCCAGTAGCCTTGAAACGAGCAACACTGAAGCTTTCTTT.

On this clone: One junction end disagrees with the germline gene, perhaps due to a read error. V and J are TRBV7-6 and TRBJ2-3, with 7 bases matching TRBD1. The CDR3 sequence is 14 residues long. Germline CDR1 and CDR2: SGHVS and FNYEAQ. CDR3 sequence reads: CACSGQASTDTQYF. The CDR3 coding sequence is TGTGCCTGCAGCGGACAGGCGAGCACAGATACGCAGTATTTT. The whole variable domain, remainder taken from reference TRBV7-6 and TRBJ2-3, is GAGVSQSPRYKVTKRGQDVALRCDPISGHVSLYWYRQALGQGPEFLTYFNYEAQQDKSGLPNDRFSAERPEGSISTLTIQRTEQRDSAMYRCACSGQASTDTQYFGPGTRLTVL.

The chain joins TRBV14 to TRBJ2-2, with a possible D match to TRBD2 (5 bases). This CDR3 contains 14 residues. V was clipped by 4 bases and J by 1 base, with 7 bases between them. Germline loops: CDR1 SGHDN, CDR2 FVKESK. CDR3 sequence reads: CASSPLGNTGELFF. CDR3 coding DNA: TGTGCCAGCAGCCCACTAGGGAACACCGGGGAGCTGTTTTTT.

The chain couples TRBV3-1 (or the pseudogene TRBV3-2) to TRBJ2-7, with D possibly matching TRBD1 (5 bases). Trimming pared 3 bases from V and 2 bases from J, leaving 11 bases between. The CDR3 is 14 residues long. Germline loops: CDR1 LGHDT, CDR2 YNNKEL (reference sequence). CDR3 sequence (DNA): TGTGCCAGCAGCCATGGGGCAGGACCCTACGAGCAGTACTTC. Translating gives CASSHGAGPYEQYF.

The chain couples TRBV19 to TRBJ1-1; D is perhaps TRBD1 (5 bases). Germline V gene lookup returns CDR1 LNHDA and CDR2 SQIVND (reference sequence). Trimming took 7 bases from V and 0 from J, leaving 12 bases between them. The CDR3 totals 14 residues. As DNA, the CDR3 is TGTGCCAGTACCCCGACAGCATTGAACACTGAAGCTTTCTTT. Translated, it gives CASTPTALNTEAFF.

This sequence joins TRBV5-1 and TRBJ2-1; 9 bases are shared with TRBD2. The junction had 7 bases not matched to a gene; V was cut back by 5 bases and J by 4 bases. The CDR3 consists of 15 residues. In germline, CDR1 is SGHRS, CDR2 YFSETQ. Written as DNA, the CDR3 is TGCGCCAGCAGGGATGGCGGGAGGGTATACAATGAGCAGTTCTTC. Its protein is CASRDGGRVYNEQFF.

The V gene is TRBV2, the J gene TRBJ1-1; D gene uncertain. CDR3 length equals 13 residues. Germline CDR1 reads SNHLY; CDR2 reads FYNNEI. V dropped 0 bases and J dropped 1 base, with 3 bases sitting between them. In DNA form, the CDR3 reads TGTGCCAGCAGTGAAGCGGGGAACACTGAAGCTTTCTTT. It codes for CASSEAGNTEAFF.